This T cell receptor (beta chain) is drawn from a study of blood T cell repertoires in COVID-19. Study in general: The samples span acute and convalescent COVID-19 from the United States, Italy and Spain. T cells, B-cell-depleted T cells, or PBMCs provided the cDNA or gDNA that served as material.

This clone was seen a handful of times. Per the original data handling: Amplification of reference gene primers provided the estimated nucleated cell counts. Generated by immunoSEQ multiplex PCR, the TCRdb table keeps only in-frame clones and is missing some. Clonal size and the V and J genes are those of that table, whereas D and trimming came from the DNA. The profile shows about 190,000 clones, around 80% of them singletons. CDR3 size: 15 residues. CDR1 and CDR2 from the germline V gene are SGDLS and YYNGEE. Trimming pared 0 bases from V and 4 bases from J, leaving 8 bases between. The chain combines TRBV9 with TRBJ1-6, with D hard to call. The sequence derives from a man aged 30 to 45 with active or convalescent COVID-19. Sequences were obtained from peripheral blood. CDR3 region: CASSVGSEYNSPLHF. Here the CDR3 DNA reads TGTGCCAGCAGCGTAGGCTCGGAGTATAATTCACCCCTCCACTTT.